The 25 T cell receptor beta chains below were found in one sample sequenced in a study of identical twins. TCRdb re-derived calls from the 5' RACE reads in MiXCR, one entry per CDR3 protein. The table includes roughly 710,000 distinct CDR3 sequences, approximately 6% detected once. Specimen: naive T cells sorted from blood. The receptors derive from a man aged 18-30 years in good health.

The chain joins TRBV4-3 to TRBJ2-7; D gene unclear. V was clipped by 3 bases and J by 0 bases, with 21 bases between them. The CDR3 consists of 18 residues. Germline V lookup: CDR1 LGHNA, CDR2 YSLEER. The CDR3 is CASSQKRPLPHFSYEQYF. CDR3 coding DNA: TGCGCCAGCAGCCAGAAAAGGCCCCTACCCCACTTCTCCTACGAGCAGTACTTC.

The table lists this clonotype with many counts. V and J are TRBV20-1 and TRBJ2-1, with 11 bases aligning to TRBD2. Germline V lookup: CDR1 DFQATT, CDR2 SNEGSKA (reference sequence). The CDR3 sequence is 14 residues long. The trim removed 4 bases at V and 2 bases at J, leaving 1 base unmatched. The CDR3 DNA follows: TGCAGTGCTAAGACTAGCGGGACCTACAATGAGCAGTTCTTC. Translation gives CSAKTSGTYNEQFF.

This clonotype was recorded a few times. The rearrangement uses TRBV6-5 and TRBJ2-2, with 10 bases aligning to TRBD2. CDR1 and CDR2 from the germline V gene are MNHEY and SVGAGI. The CDR3 covers 15 residues. The junction had 3 bases not matched to a gene; V was cut back by 2 bases and J by 6 bases. The chain's CDR3 is CASSYPLAGAGELFF. As DNA, the CDR3 is TGTGCCAGCAGTTACCCGCTAGCGGGGGCCGGGGAGCTGTTTTTT.

This clonotype was observed many times. V usage is TRBV12-3 or TRBV12-4 and J usage is TRBJ2-5; 7 bases are shared with TRBD1. The V gene end was trimmed by 5 bases and the J gene end by 5 bases; junction bases not matched to a gene: 11. The CDR3 spans 15 residues. The CDR3 sequence: CASSPKQGSMETQYF. The CDR3 DNA reads as TGTGCCAGCAGTCCCAAACAGGGGAGTATGGAGACCCAGTACTTC.

This clonotype has at least ten counts. The V and J genes are TRBV6-2 or TRBV6-3 and TRBJ2-7; no clear D gene. Trimming took off 0 bases at V and 1 base at J, with 1 base between the two ends. The germline V gene has CDR1 MNHEY and CDR2 SVGEGT. CDR3 length: 12 amino acids. CDR3 in amino acids: CASSYSSYEQYV. CDR3 in DNA: TGTGCCAGCAGTTACTCGTCCTACGAGCAGTACGTC.

This clonotype was seen a few times. The V call is TRBV5-1, the J call TRBJ2-4; D is unclear. Germline values: CDR1 SGHRS, CDR2 YFSETQ. Trimming pared 0 bases from V and 6 bases from J, leaving 13 bases between. This CDR3 spans 15 amino acids. The CDR3 is CASSLGVASRNIQYF. The CDR3 coding sequence is TGCGCCAGCAGCTTGGGAGTGGCTTCCAGAAACATTCAGTACTTC.

This rearrangement joins TRBV11-2 to TRBJ2-7; the D is unclear. The CDR3 spans 13 residues. Deletions cut 5 bases from V and 1 base from J, with 9 bases between. Germline loops: CDR1 SGHAT, CDR2 FQNNGV. DNA of the CDR3: TGTGCCAGCAGCCGTGGTGGGTCCTACGAGCAGTACGTC. Protein: CASSRGGSYEQYV.

This clonotype has at least ten counts. The CDR3 sequence: CASSFRYQETQYF. The CDR3 DNA reads TGCGCCAGCAGTTTTCGGTATCAAGAGACCCAGTACTTC. V is TRBV5-1 and J is TRBJ2-5; no clear D. CDR1 and CDR2 from the germline V gene are SGHRS and YFSETQ. The length of the CDR3 is 13 residues. Trimming took 5 bases from V and 2 from J, leaving 10 bases between them.

This clonotype was detected many times. The chain recombines TRBV6-1 with TRBJ2-1, with D perhaps matching TRBD2 (5 bases). From germline, CDR1 is MNHNS and CDR2 SASEGT. Trimming removed 2 bases from V and 7 bases from J, with 18 bases in between. The CDR3 consists of 16 residues. The chain's CDR3 is CASSEITRVEGNEQFF. CDR3 nucleotides: TGTGCCAGCAGTGAAATTACTAGAGTGGAAGGGAATGAGCAGTTCTTC.

The chain carries TRBV5-1 and TRBJ2-1; 10 bases match TRBD2. Looked up from germline, CDR1 is SGHRS and CDR2 is YFSETQ. J gave up 6 bases and V 0 bases, and 6 bases lay outside the gene matches. This CDR3 has 16 residues. CDR3 region: CASSLERPSGSNEQFF. Written as DNA, the CDR3 is TGCGCCAGCAGCTTGGAAAGGCCTAGCGGGAGCAATGAGCAGTTCTTC. Supplemented by reference TRBV5-1 and TRBJ2-1, the full variable domain reads KAGVTQTPRYLIKTRGQQVTLSCSPISGHRSVSWYQQTPGQGLQFLFEYFSETQRNKGNFPGRFSGRQFSNSRSEMNVSTLELGDSALYLCASSLERPSGSNEQFFGPGTRLTVL.

This clonotype was seen repeatedly, ten times or more. CDR3 nucleotide sequence: TGCGCCAGCAGCCGGACAGGGACAGGGTACAATGAGCAGTTCTTC. Protein product: CASSRTGTGYNEQFF. This chain connects TRBV5-1 to TRBJ2-1; 9 positions match TRBD1. Germline assignment: CDR1 SGHRS and CDR2 YFSETQ. V lost 4 bases, J lost 4 bases, and 6 bases stayed unmatched. This CDR3 spans 15 amino acids.

This clonotype has a count of ten or more. The V gene is TRBV20-1, the J gene TRBJ2-4, with TRBD2 identical over 7 bases. The V segment lost 5 bases and the J segment 3 bases; nucleotides outside the gene matches: 13. The CDR3 consists of 16 residues. Looked up from germline, CDR1 is DFQATT and CDR2 is SNEGSKA (reference sequence). CDR3 in amino acids: CSAGSSGRAYKNIQYF. The CDR3 DNA follows: TGCAGTGCTGGTTCTAGCGGACGGGCATACAAAAACATTCAGTACTTC.

This clonotype was detected ten times or more. CDR3 bases: TGTGCCAGCGTGCGGGAGTTCCAGGGCGAGCAGTACTTC. As protein: CASVREFQGEQYF. This sequence joins TRBV6-1 and TRBJ2-7; 7 bases map to TRBD2. Germline lookup yields CDR1 MNHNS and CDR2 SASEGT. V was clipped by 8 bases and J by 6 bases; unmatched bases: 10. The length of the CDR3 is 13 residues.

In this sample, this clonotype turned up many times. CDR3 DNA: TGTGCCAGCAGTTTACAGACCTCCGGCGAGCAGTACTTC. Translation gives CASSLQTSGEQYF. The chain uses TRBV12-3 or TRBV12-4 and TRBJ2-7; D uncertain. The length of the CDR3 is 13 residues. V lost 2 bases, J lost 6 bases, and 11 bases lay in between.

In the case of this clonotype: The junction shows a germline mismatch at one end, possibly a read error. The chain links TRBV27 to TRBJ2-1; D may match TRBD1 or TRBD2 (5 bases each). The CDR3 is made up of 15 amino acids. Germline CDR1 and CDR2: MNHEY and SMNVEV (reference sequence). This CDR3 is CASSYRDPSYNVQFF. DNA for the CDR3: TGTGCCAGCAGTTATCGGGACCCGTCCTACAATGTGCAGTTCTTC.

In its sample, this clonotype was seen a few times. The CDR3 protein is CAISESSLMSSNQPQHF. The DNA of the CDR3 is TGTGCCATCAGTGAGTCGAGTCTAATGAGTAGCAATCAGCCCCAGCATTTT. The gene calls are TRBV10-3 and TRBJ1-5; no clear D. The CDR3 has 17 residues. V was clipped by 0 bases and J by 0 bases, with 12 bases between them. The germline V gene has CDR1 ENHRY and CDR2 SYGVKD.

V gene TRBV18 combines with J gene TRBJ2-7; 8 bases are shared with TRBD1. The germline V gene encodes CDR1 KGHSH and CDR2 LQKENI. There are 14 residues in the CDR3. The junction had 6 bases not matched to a gene; V was cut back by 3 bases and J by 5 bases. The CDR3 sequence: CASSPMGQDDEQYF. CDR3 in DNA: TGTGCCAGCTCACCTATGGGACAGGACGACGAGCAGTACTTC.

This clonotype was seen only a few times. This sequence joins TRBV7-8 and TRBJ1-1; TRBD1 might be the D (5 bases). The CDR3 contains 15 residues. With 1 base removed from V and 5 bases from J, the gap between germline ends came to 14 bases. Germline lookup yields CDR1 SGHVS and CDR2 FQNEAQ. Here the CDR3 reads CASSLEGTVLTEAFF. The CDR3 DNA sequence: TGTGCCAGCAGCTTAGAGGGGACCGTCCTTACTGAAGCTTTCTTT.

There are many counts of this clonotype. The genes are TRBV15 and TRBJ2-1; D unresolved. Trimming shortened V by 1 base and J by 0 bases, and 7 bases separated the two germline ends. CDR1 and CDR2 (germline): LNHNV, YYDKDF (reference sequence). The CDR3 consists of 15 residues. The CDR3 reads CATSRVRSSYNEQFF. The CDR3, as DNA: TGTGCCACCAGCAGAGTTCGATCCTCCTACAATGAGCAGTTCTTC.

This clonotype came up many times. The chain recombines TRBV15 with TRBJ2-2; D is possibly TRBD1 (5 bases). V gave up 0 bases and J gave up 9 bases, with 8 bases separating them. CDR1 and CDR2 from the germline V gene are LNHNV and YYDKDF (reference sequence). This CDR3 spans 13 amino acids. The CDR3 DNA reads as TGTGCCACCAGCAGAGACAGGGTTAGGGAGCTGTTTTTT. Translating it yields CATSRDRVRELFF.

This clonotype was detected ten times or more. The V and J genes are TRBV5-1 and TRBJ2-3; tentative D call: TRBD2 (5 bases). There are 14 residues in the CDR3. With 0 bases removed from V and 5 bases from J, the gap between germline ends came to 10 bases. The germline V gene encodes CDR1 SGHRS and CDR2 YFSETQ. The CDR3 spells CASSLVGGIDTQYF. The CDR3 nucleotides read TGCGCCAGCAGCTTGGTTGGAGGCATAGATACGCAGTATTTT.

This clonotype appeared once. A read error is possible here, since a much larger clone lies one base away. The chain is built from TRBV29-1 and TRBJ1-1, with 8 nucleotides matching TRBD1. This CDR3 spans 13 amino acids. With V trimmed by 7 bases and J by 0 bases, 4 bases remained unmatched. The germline V gene has CDR1 SQVTM and CDR2 ANQGSEA. In DNA, the CDR3 is TGCAGCGCCTCGGACAGGGTGAACACTGAAGCTTTCTTT. Encoded protein: CSASDRVNTEAFF.

There are many counts of this clonotype. The chain combines TRBV20-1 with TRBJ2-2, with a weak D call TRBD1 (5 bases). From germline, CDR1 is DFQATT and CDR2 SNEGSKA (reference sequence). V lost 0 bases and J 6 bases, leaving 5 bases between the germline ends. The CDR3 loop spans 12 amino acids. The CDR3 region is CSAREGPGELFF. CDR3 nucleotides: TGCAGTGCTAGAGAGGGGCCCGGGGAGCTGTTTTTT.

V is TRBV7-2 and J is TRBJ2-3; TRBD2 agrees at 11 bases. The length of the CDR3 is 17 residues. J was trimmed by 1 base and V by 3 bases; bases with no gene match: 6. The germline V gene has CDR1 SGHTA and CDR2 FQGNSA. The CDR3 region is CASSFLLLAGGTDTQYF. CDR3 nucleotides: TGTGCCAGCAGCTTCCTACTACTAGCGGGGGGCACAGATACGCAGTATTTT.

At least ten counts were recorded for this clonotype. A junction end diverges from the germline sequence, so it may reflect a read error. The chain links TRBV12-3 or TRBV12-4 to TRBJ2-4; 8 nucleotides line up with TRBD1. CDR3 length equals 13 residues. The CDR3 DNA reads TGTGCCAGCAGTTTAGTGTTAGAGGACAGGGTTCTGTTC. Its translation is CASSLVLEDRVLF.